Listed here are 18 T cell receptor beta chains from one sample, sequenced in a study of TIL therapy for anti-PD-1-resistant metastatic lung cancer. Sequencing used immunoSEQ v3. Only in-frame clones appear in the TCRdb table, and some are missing; sequencing was by immunoSEQ multiplex PCR. The sample includes about 60,000 clones, roughly two thirds of them seen just once. Time point described: pre-treatment sample, taken before nivolumab and TIL therapy. The sequences come from blood, collected at baseline. These TCRs come from a person between 25 and 79 years old with non-small cell lung cancer.

The rearrangement uses TRBV2 and TRBJ2-2, with a weak D call TRBD2 (6 bases). V was clipped by 4 bases and J by 6 bases, with 15 bases between them. Germline CDR1 reads SNHLY; CDR2 reads FYNNEI. The CDR3 runs to 15 residues. CDR3 in DNA: TGTGCCAGCAGTGCGGGACTTTTTGGGGCCGGGGAGCTGTTTTTT. Translating gives CASSAGLFGAGELFF.

This clone was observed a handful of times. In DNA form, the CDR3 reads TGTGCCAGCAGCACGGGACTTATCGGGGAGCTGTTTTTT. Residues: CASSTGLIGELFF. The gene calls are TRBV7-9 and TRBJ2-2; D possibly corresponds to TRBD2 (6 bases). V lost 5 bases, J lost 7 bases, and 11 bases lay in between. CDR1 and CDR2 (germline): SEHNR, FQNEAQ (reference sequence). The length of the CDR3 is 13 residues.

The chain uses TRBV28 and TRBJ1-4; D call uncertain. The CDR3 extends over 14 amino acids. Germline-derived CDR1 and CDR2 are MDHEN and SYDVKM. With 3 bases removed from V and 2 bases from J, the gap between germline ends came to 7 bases. This CDR3 is CASSLEGTNEKLFF. CDR3 nucleotide sequence: TGTGCCAGCAGTTTGGAGGGCACTAATGAAAAACTGTTTTTT.

This clone was detected a few times. The CDR3 nucleotides read TGTGCCAGCAAAGGCTACGAGCAGTACTTC. Its translation is CASKGYEQYF. The chain uses TRBV2 and TRBJ2-7; D not certain. V shed 7 bases and J shed 3 bases, with 4 bases lying between them. CDR3 length: 10 amino acids. Germline lookup yields CDR1 SNHLY and CDR2 FYNNEI.

The rearrangement links TRBV30 to TRBJ1-5; 9 bases agree with TRBD1. Germline loops: CDR1 GTSNPN, CDR2 SVGIG (reference sequence). The CDR3 contains 17 residues. Trimming removed 5 bases from V and 5 bases from J; junction bases left unmatched: 16. CDR3 bases: TGTGCCTGGCCTTTCGAATTGGACAGGGGCTCGGATCAGCCCCAGCATTTT. Amino acid sequence: CAWPFELDRGSDQPQHF. The whole variable domain, filled in from reference TRBV30 and TRBJ1-5, reads SQTIHQWPATLVQPVGSPLSLECTVEGTSNPNLYWYRQAAGRGLQLLFYSVGIGQISSEVPQNLSASRPQDRQFILSSKKLLLSDSGFYLCAWPFELDRGSDQPQHFGDGTRLSIL.

The J gene is TRBJ1-2, the V gene TRBV2; D gene uncertain. The germline V gene encodes CDR1 SNHLY and CDR2 FYNNEI. V dropped 8 bases and J dropped 2 bases, with 9 bases sitting between them. The CDR3 consists of 12 residues. DNA for the CDR3: TGTGCCAGCCTCATGGGGAACTATGGCTACACCTTC. Its translation is CASLMGNYGYTF. Supplemented by reference TRBV2 and TRBJ1-2, the full variable domain reads EPEVTQTPSHQVTQMGQEVILRCVPISNHLYFYWYRQILGQKVEFLVSFYNNEISEKSEIFDDQFSVERPDGSNFTLKIRSTKLEDSAMYFCASLMGNYGYTFGSGTRLTVV.

This clone came up a few times. This rearrangement joins TRBV2 to TRBJ2-2, with D tentatively TRBD2 (5 bases). This CDR3 spans 18 amino acids. Germline CDR1 and CDR2: SNHLY and FYNNEI. V was shortened by 5 bases and J by 3 bases, with 22 bases between the two germline ends. The CDR3 reads CASSLGLAREVHTGELFF. The CDR3 coding sequence is TGTGCCAGCAGTCTCGGCCTAGCTAGGGAAGTTCACACCGGGGAGCTGTTTTTT.

The chain couples TRBV2 to TRBJ1-2; D remains ambiguous. Germline loops: CDR1 SNHLY, CDR2 FYNNEI. The V end was cut by 0 bases, the J end by 8 bases, with 10 bases between. CDR3 size: 13 residues. The DNA of the CDR3 is TGTGCCAGCAGTGAAGCTGTCACGACGGGCTACACCTTC. Amino acid sequence: CASSEAVTTGYTF.

V usage is TRBV6-6 and J usage is TRBJ2-7; the match to TRBD1 covers 9 bases. The CDR3 contains 15 residues. The germline V gene has CDR1 MNHNY and CDR2 SVGAGI (reference sequence). The trim removed 6 bases at V and 0 bases at J, leaving 6 bases unmatched. The CDR3 DNA follows: TGTGCCAGCAGGGACGGACAGGGGATCTCCTACGAGCAGTACTTC. This gives the protein CASRDGQGISYEQYF.

The chain combines TRBV6-5 with TRBJ2-1, with unresolved D. Trimming cost V 2 bases and J 4 bases, with 3 bases left between them. Germline V gene sequence: CDR1 MNHEY, CDR2 SVGAGI. The CDR3 covers 12 residues. The CDR3 DNA reads as TGTGCCAGCAGTTACGATTACAATGAGCAGTTCTTC. Residues: CASSYDYNEQFF.

CDR3 bases: TGTGCCAGCACCATAAGACTCTCCGGGACAGGGAACACTGAAGCTTTCTTT. This gives the protein CASTIRLSGTGNTEAFF. The V and J genes are TRBV21-1 and TRBJ1-1; the table's D call TRBD1 went unverified against the DNA. TRBV21-1 is reported as a pseudogene. The CDR3 extends over 17 amino acids.

V gene TRBV28 combines with J gene TRBJ2-5; 7 bases fit TRBD1. Germline assignment: CDR1 MDHEN and CDR2 SYDVKM. This CDR3 is 13 amino acids long. V trimming: 6 bases; J trimming: 5 bases; junction bases outside the gene matches: 6. The CDR3 loop is CASSLGQEETQYF. In DNA form, the CDR3 reads TGTGCCAGCAGCCTTGGACAGGAGGAGACCCAGTACTTC.

This clone was seen more than once but under ten times. The chain employs TRBV5-1 and TRBJ1-2, with TRBD1 as a possible D gene (5 bases). From germline, CDR1 is SGHRS and CDR2 YFSETQ. The CDR3 sequence is 13 residues long. V was cut by 1 base and J by 7 bases, with 11 bases left in between. The CDR3, as DNA: TGCGCCAGCAGCTTGAACAGGTTCAGTGGCTACACCTTC. It codes for CASSLNRFSGYTF.

The V and J genes are TRBV6-4 and TRBJ2-3, with D hard to call. The germline V and J ends were trimmed by 6 bases and 2 bases, with 12 bases remaining between them. CDR1 is MRHNA, CDR2 SNTAGT, per germline. CDR3 size: 14 residues. CDR3 residues: CASREQHNTDTQYF. The CDR3 DNA is TGTGCCAGCAGAGAACAGCATAACACAGATACGCAGTATTTT.

This chain uses TRBV6-5 with TRBJ2-5, with D unresolved. Germline V gene lookup returns CDR1 MNHEY and CDR2 SVGAGI. Trimming took 6 bases from V and 5 from J, leaving 13 bases between them. The CDR3 consists of 13 residues. As DNA, the CDR3 is TGTGCCAGCAGCCGTGACTCTTGGGAGACCCAGTACTTC. Encoded protein: CASSRDSWETQYF.

The chain links TRBV28 to TRBJ1-2; D gene uncertain. Germline loops: CDR1 MDHEN, CDR2 SYDVKM. The length of the CDR3 is 14 residues. V was shortened by 6 bases and J by 2 bases, with 13 bases between the two germline ends. As DNA, the CDR3 is TGTGCCAGCAGCCCCGGGTGGATAAACTATGGCTACACCTTC. This sequence encodes CASSPGWINYGYTF.

The chain has TRBV15 and TRBJ1-2; maybe TRBD1 (5 bases). This CDR3 region has 14 residues. The V gene's germline CDR1 is LNHNV and CDR2 YYDKDF (reference sequence). V lost 1 base, J lost 6 bases, and 12 bases lay in between. The CDR3 here is CATSRVQGDHGYTF. CDR3 DNA: TGTGCCACCAGCAGAGTTCAGGGTGATCATGGCTACACCTTC.

The chain links TRBV7-6 to TRBJ1-4; D not resolved. V lost 0 bases, J lost 0 bases, and 2 bases lay in between. Germline V gene lookup returns CDR1 SGHVS and CDR2 FNYEAQ. This CDR3 is built from 14 residues. This CDR3 reads CASSLAATNEKLFF. In DNA, the CDR3 is TGTGCCAGCAGCTTAGCCGCAACTAATGAAAAACTGTTTTTT.